These 11 T cell receptor beta chains came from one sample sequenced in a study of regulatory T cells in long-lasting Graves disease. Arm-PCR of CDR3 regions with iRepertoire HTBI primers generated TCR beta libraries. From the multiplex PCR reads, TCRdb called clonotypes with MiXCR, one entry per CDR3 protein. The sample records about 430,000 distinct CDR3 sequences, around 20% being singletons. Time point meaning: persistent/refractory GD, antithyroid drugs over 5 years with positive TRAb. Making the TCR library involved RNA that had been extracted from PBMCs. The sample in question was peripheral blood mononuclear cells (PBMCs), obtained when the disease was refractory, from a patient treated with antithyroid drugs. Receptors originate from a female donor with Graves disease.

A note on this clonotype: A single base separates this from a much larger clone, so it may be a read error. This sequence joins TRBV28 and TRBJ2-7; no firm D call. This CDR3 has 13 residues. CDR1 MDHEN and CDR2 SYDVKM come from the germline V gene. CDR3 sequence (DNA): TGTGCCAGCAGTCCCGGAAGGGAAGACGAGCAGTGCTTC. Translation: CASSPGREDEQCF.

This clonotype was seen more than once but under ten times. The chain recombines TRBV30 with TRBJ2-6, with D unclear. Germline CDR1 is GTSNPN and CDR2 is SVGIG (reference sequence). V shed 2 bases and J shed 1 base, with 6 bases lying between them. CDR3 size: 14 residues. The CDR3 DNA reads as TGTGCCTGGAGTCCCGGGTCTGGGGCCAACGTCCTGACTTTC. It encodes CAWSPGSGANVLTF.

Remarks on this clonotype: This may be a read error: a much more frequent sequence differs by one nucleotide. The chain uses TRBV27 and TRBJ2-7; either TRBD1 or TRBD2 may supply D (5 bases each). V was trimmed by 3 bases and J by 6 bases, leaving 6 bases between them. This CDR3 contains 11 residues. The V gene's germline CDR1 is MNHEY and CDR2 SMNVEV (reference sequence). CDR3: CASSFGAEQYF. In DNA form, the CDR3 reads TGTGCCAGCAGTTTCGGGGCCGAGCAGTACTTC.

This clonotype has just a few counts. This chain links TRBV9 with TRBJ2-2, with TRBD2 as a possible D gene (5 bases). Germline loops: CDR1 SGDLS, CDR2 YYNGEE. The ends were cut back, 4 bases at V and 6 bases at J, with 22 bases in the middle. The CDR3 spans 17 residues. CDR3 loop: CASSPRLREFRPGELFF. CDR3 bases: TGTGCCAGCAGCCCGCGCCTTAGGGAGTTCCGGCCCGGGGAGCTGTTTTTT.

The chain couples TRBV12-3 or TRBV12-4 to TRBJ2-1; D gene uncertain. This CDR3 has 12 amino acids. V lost 0 bases to trimming and J lost 7 bases, with 4 bases between them. This CDR3 reads CASSLAINEQFF. CDR3 in DNA: TGTGCCAGCAGTTTAGCGATAAATGAGCAGTTCTTC.

This chain uses TRBV11-2 with TRBJ2-3, with 8 bases that match TRBD2. The CDR3 extends over 18 amino acids. J lost 0 bases, V lost 1 base, and 9 bases had no gene match. Germline V gene data show CDR1 as SGHAT and CDR2 as FQNNGV. The CDR3 sequence is CASSLGLAGASSTDTQYF. Written as DNA, the CDR3 is TGTGCCAGCAGCTTAGGTCTAGCGGGCGCGTCTAGCACAGATACGCAGTATTTT.

The V call is TRBV28, the J call TRBJ2-1; TRBD1 might be the D (6 bases). In germline, CDR1 is MDHEN, CDR2 SYDVKM. CDR3 length equals 15 residues. V was trimmed by 3 bases and J by 8 bases, leaving 17 bases between them. CDR3 loop: CASSFSPGESYEQFF. The CDR3 nucleotides are TGTGCCAGCAGTTTCAGCCCAGGGGAAAGTTATGAGCAGTTCTTC.

The sample holds many counts of this clonotype. The chain combines TRBV2 with TRBJ2-7, with D uncertain. CDR3 length: 13 residues. Germline-derived CDR1 and CDR2 are SNHLY and FYNNEI. V was clipped by 5 bases and J by 8 bases, with 16 bases between them. The CDR3 sequence: CASSPSPVTQQYF. In DNA form, the CDR3 reads TGTGCCAGCAGTCCCTCTCCCGTAACCCAGCAGTACTTC.

This clonotype was picked up many times. The V call is TRBV20-1, the J call TRBJ2-1; tentatively, D is TRBD1 or TRBD2 (6 bases each). Germline V gene lookup returns CDR1 DFQATT and CDR2 SNEGSKA (reference sequence). The V gene lost 2 bases and the J gene lost 6 bases, with 11 bases spanning the gap. CDR3 length: 13 amino acids. This chain's CDR3 is CSARLEGGNEQFF. The CDR3 DNA follows: TGCAGTGCTAGATTAGAGGGGGGCAATGAGCAGTTCTTC.

This clonotype has only a few counts. V and J are TRBV4-1 and TRBJ1-6; D gene unclear. CDR1 is MGHRA and CDR2 is YSYEKL in the germline V gene. The CDR3 covers 16 residues. The germline V and J ends were trimmed by 1 base and 8 bases, with 15 bases remaining between them. The DNA of the CDR3 is TGCGCCAGCAGCCAAGTTACGCCGGGCGGATATTCACCCCTCCACTTT. Encoded protein: CASSQVTPGGYSPLHF.

This sequence joins TRBV7-9 and TRBJ1-1, with a possible D match to TRBD1 (5 bases). Trimming pared 8 bases from V and 0 bases from J, leaving 13 bases between. The CDR3 runs to 14 residues. Germline V CDR1 and CDR2: SEHNR, FQNEAQ (reference sequence). The CDR3 reads CASGATEVNTEAFF. CDR3 DNA: TGTGCCAGCGGCGCGACAGAGGTGAACACTGAAGCTTTCTTT.